A few counts support the clone carrying this T cell receptor (beta chain). CDR1 is MNHEY, CDR2 SMNVEV, per germline (reference sequence). Trimming removed 6 bases from V and 5 bases from J; junction bases left unmatched: 9. The CDR3 length is 14 residues. A J-beta primer mix and a sample-barcoded 5' primer were used in a second PCR of about 7 to 11 cycles. Using its own MiXCR run on the 5' RACE reads, TCRdb lists one record per CDR3 protein. The sample includes about 1.8 million distinct CDR3 sequences, roughly 50% seen only once; the top ten take roughly 2%. This sample is part of a study of blood T cells in healthy people across ages.

The specimen was blood. The chain recombines TRBV27 with TRBJ2-7; 8 bases align to TRBD1. The receptor was isolated from a middle-aged woman in good health. CDR3 nucleotides: TGTGCCAGCAGCCTGTGGACAGGGCGCCACGAGCAGTACTTC. It codes for CASSLWTGRHEQYF.